The rows below give T cell receptor beta chains drawn from one sample of a study of cytomegalovirus exposure and HLA in healthy donors. Assay used: immunoSEQ multiplex PCR; TCRdb lists only in-frame clones, some missing. This table holds over 100,000 clones, more than 65% found once. The specimen was PBMCs. All receptors come from a woman in her late teens or twenties in good health and CMV-seropositive. Both conserved end residues are trimmed from each CDR3. Each record gives: clone size, J gene, V gene, CDR3 protein. A clone size is listed for some rows: how often the clone was seen (once, few, many), or a class if it is expanded.

NA,TRBJ2-1,TRBV2,ASSDAGDSSEQF
NA,TRBJ2-1,TRBV28,ASSLGTGQGNEQF
few,TRBJ1-5,TRBV5-5,ASSLLADGGQPQH
NA,TRBJ2-2,TRBV10-3,AISPGTGFTGELF
NA,TRBJ1-2,TRBV4-1,ASSQQVLFGYT
NA,TRBJ2-2,TRBV5-1,ASSSIAGGQFGELF
once,TRBJ2-6,TRBV7-6,ASSSFRGANVLT
few,TRBJ1-6,TRBV28,ASSVFVRDNSPLH
NA,TRBJ2-3,TRBV7-7,ASSPQRGAGDTQY
NA,TRBJ1-2,TRBV7-6,ASSLGTGNYGYT
NA,TRBJ2-3,TRBV5-4,ASWGGLAPTGARTDTQY
NA,TRBJ2-3,TRBV6-5,ASSPRSDTQY
NA,TRBJ1-6,TRBV5-4,ASSFGSSPLH
NA,TRBJ2-7,TRBV27,ASSSYGYEQY
NA,TRBJ2-2,TRBV6-6,ASSYRFMASGELF
NA,TRBJ1-1,TRBV21-1,ASNLTGFSHEAF
NA,TRBJ2-5,TRBV19,ASSTGQLQETQY
few,TRBJ2-2,TRBV4-1,ASSQTQKPGQGYSGELF
NA,TRBJ2-1,TRBV6-1,ASGGTSGGPNEQF
NA,TRBJ1-2,TRBV7-3,ASSSGQTSNYGYT
NA,TRBJ2-7,TRBV6-1,ASSAQQQYYEQY
few,TRBJ2-7,TRBV6-5,ASSYGGDGEQY
NA,TRBJ1-6,TRBV5-8,ASSSAQGSNSPLH
NA,TRBJ2-1,TRBV7-3,ASSLQGAQDEQF
NA,TRBJ2-1,TRBV5-6,ASSLAEVGGPYNEQF
few,TRBJ2-3,TRBV4-1,ASSQRVLGTDTQY
NA,TRBJ1-6,TRBV11-2,ASSLSSGAPFSPLH
NA,TRBJ1-5,TRBV7-9,ASSGPSGDQPQH
few,TRBJ2-7,TRBV4-2,ASSQDYRDYEQY
NA,TRBJ2-3,TRBV7-2,ASSQNGGLAGLTDTQY